These 32 T cell receptor beta chains originate from one sample sequenced in a study of cytomegalovirus exposure and HLA in healthy donors. The PCR used 60 Vbeta and 13 Jbeta primers. Clones were read by immunoSEQ multiplex PCR, and TCRdb kept only the in-frame ones, dropping some. Of some 120,000 clones in the sample, approximately 80% were seen once. What was sequenced was PBMCs. The receptors derive from a man in his fifties in good health and CMV-seronegative.

The rearrangement links TRBV30 to TRBJ2-5, with 12 bases lining up with TRBD2. V shed 2 bases and J 7 bases; nucleotides not matched to a gene: 11. Germline V gene lookup returns CDR1 GTSNPN and CDR2 SVGIG (reference sequence). The CDR3 runs to 16 residues. The CDR3 spells CAWSSIRLAGDWTQYF. CDR3 in DNA: TGTGCCTGGAGTTCCATCCGACTAGCGGGGGATTGGACCCAGTACTTC.

This clone was counted a single time. The rearrangement uses TRBV19 and TRBJ2-7, with a tentative D call TRBD1 (5 bases). CDR1 LNHDA and CDR2 SQIVND come from the germline V gene (reference sequence). Trimming shortened V by 4 bases and J by 1 base, and 8 bases separated the two germline ends. The CDR3 contains 13 residues. The CDR3 coding sequence is TGTGCCAGTAGTAGGGGCACATCCTACGAGCAGTACTTC. Amino acid sequence: CASSRGTSYEQYF. The variable domain in full, completed from reference TRBV19 and TRBJ2-7, reads DGGITQSPKYLFRKEGQNVTLSCEQNLNHDAMYWYRQDPGQGLRLIYYSQIVNDFQKGDIAEGYSVSREKKESFPLTVTSAQKNPTAFYLCASSRGTSYEQYFGPGTRLTVT.

The chain recombines TRBV19 with TRBJ2-6, with a tentative D call TRBD2 (6 bases). V lost 6 bases, J lost 2 bases, and 14 bases lay in between. This CDR3 contains 16 residues. CDR1 and CDR2 (germline): LNHDA, SQIVND (reference sequence). In nucleotides, the CDR3 is TGTGCCAGTAGCCCCCCGGAGGGTACTGGGGCCAACGTCCTGACTTTC. It translates to CASSPPEGTGANVLTF.

The chain employs TRBV6-6 and TRBJ2-3, with D possibly TRBD2 on 5 matching bases. The germline gives CDR1 MNHNY, CDR2 SVGAGI (reference sequence). V lost 3 bases, J lost 5 bases, and 9 bases lay in between. The CDR3 loop spans 13 amino acids. CDR3 sequence reads: CASSYRAGDTQYF. The CDR3 DNA follows: TGTGCCAGCAGTTATCGGGCGGGAGATACGCAGTATTTT.

This clone was observed once. The chain links TRBV7-9 to TRBJ2-7; D may be TRBD1 (6 bases). V was cut by 1 base and J by 7 bases, with 17 bases left in between. Germline V gene lookup returns CDR1 SEHNR and CDR2 FQNEAQ (reference sequence). The CDR3 totals 15 residues. The CDR3 DNA reads TGTGCCAGCAGCTTAGGGGGCTTGCAGGGGCGAGAGCAGTACTTC. The encoded protein is CASSLGGLQGREQYF.

The table lists this clone with a few counts. V gene TRBV27 combines with J gene TRBJ1-1; D is ambiguous. Per germline, CDR1 MNHEY and CDR2 SMNVEV (reference sequence). Trimming took 8 bases from V and 0 from J, leaving 13 bases between them. The CDR3 length is 14 residues. The CDR3 coding sequence is TGTGCCAGCTCCCCCCTCGGGATGAACACTGAAGCTTTCTTT. This encodes CASSPLGMNTEAFF.

The V and J genes are TRBV5-1 and TRBJ2-1; D might be TRBD2 (7 bases). The germline gives CDR1 SGHRS, CDR2 YFSETQ. V shed 6 bases and J shed 0 bases, with 19 bases lying between them. CDR3 size: 17 residues. In nucleotides, the CDR3 is TGCGCCAGCAACCCGACTGGGGGGGCTAGCTCCTACAATGAGCAGTTCTTC. Translation gives CASNPTGGASSYNEQFF. Supplemented by reference TRBV5-1 and TRBJ2-1, the full variable domain reads KAGVTQTPRYLIKTRGQQVTLSCSPISGHRSVSWYQQTPGQGLQFLFEYFSETQRNKGNFPGRFSGRQFSNSRSEMNVSTLELGDSALYLCASNPTGGASSYNEQFFGPGTRLTVL.

The chain couples TRBV11-2 to TRBJ2-2, with unresolved D. The CDR3 covers 15 residues. V was trimmed by 3 bases and J by 7 bases, leaving 15 bases between them. Germline V gene sequence: CDR1 SGHAT, CDR2 FQNNGV. As DNA, the CDR3 is TGTGCCAGCAGCTTTATTTTAGCCGACGGCGGGGAGCTGTTTTTT. It encodes CASSFILADGGELFF.

V gene TRBV18 combines with J gene TRBJ2-5; 8 bases fit TRBD2. The V and J ends lost 6 bases and 4 bases, in that order; junction bases with no gene match: 4. Germline V gene lookup returns CDR1 KGHSH and CDR2 LQKENI. CDR3 length: 13 residues. The CDR3, as DNA: TGTGCCAGCTCCCAGGGACTAGGAGAGACCCAGTACTTC. This codes for CASSQGLGETQYF. The full variable domain, in which reference TRBV18 and TRBJ2-5 provide the parts outside the CDR3, is NAGVMQNPRHLVRRRGQEARLRCSPMKGHSHVYWYRQLPEEGLKFMVYLQKENIIDESGMPKERFSAEFPKEGPSILRIQQVVRGDSAAYFCASSQGLGETQYFGPGTRLLVL.

The V gene is TRBV25-1, the J gene TRBJ1-2; 7 nucleotides line up with TRBD1. Germline assignment: CDR1 MGHDK and CDR2 SYGVNS. The ends lost 3 bases at V and 7 bases at J; junction bases unmatched: 2. The length of the CDR3 is 12 residues. Here the CDR3 reads CASSEQGGGYTF. In DNA, the CDR3 is TGTGCCAGCAGTGAGCAGGGGGGTGGCTACACCTTC.

V gene TRBV7-3 combines with J gene TRBJ2-1, with 12 bases lining up with TRBD2. V shed 5 bases, J shed 10 bases, and the junction held 6 bases outside the gene matches. The CDR3 sequence is 14 residues long. Germline-derived CDR1 and CDR2 are SGHTA and FQGTGA. The CDR3 nucleotides are TGTGCCAGCAGCGCTCTAGCGGGAGGGGGGGAGCAGTTCTTC. As protein: CASSALAGGGEQFF.

This clone was counted once. CDR3 nucleotides: TGTGCCATCAGCCGAGCTGGTAGATATGGCTACACCTTC. It specifies CAISRAGRYGYTF. The chain employs TRBV10-3 and TRBJ1-2, with no clear D. Germline V gene lookup returns CDR1 ENHRY and CDR2 SYGVKD. Deletions cut 6 bases from V and 5 bases from J, with 13 bases between. The CDR3 extends over 13 amino acids.

The table lists this clone with a few counts. V usage is TRBV18 and J usage is TRBJ2-7, with 7 bases lining up with TRBD1. This CDR3 is built from 17 residues. Germline CDR1 KGHSH, CDR2 LQKENI. V dropped 3 bases and J dropped 3; count of bases not matched to a gene: 14. The CDR3 DNA is TGTGCCAGCTCACCCCTGCCAATGACAGGGAGCCGCTACGAGCAGTACTTC. Translated, it gives CASSPLPMTGSRYEQYF.

The chain links TRBV28 to TRBJ2-7; D may be TRBD1 (5 bases). Germline lookup yields CDR1 MDHEN and CDR2 SYDVKM. The ends were cut back, 5 bases at V and 4 bases at J, with 18 bases in the middle. CDR3 size: 15 residues. CDR3 loop: CASSRALPQGYEQYF. The CDR3 DNA follows: TGTGCCAGCAGTCGGGCGCTACCTCAGGGATACGAGCAGTACTTC.

The V call is TRBV5-1, the J call TRBJ2-7; 10 bases align to TRBD1. Germline values: CDR1 SGHRS, CDR2 YFSETQ. The CDR3 has 14 residues. V lost 4 bases, J lost 5 bases, and 6 bases stayed unmatched. The CDR3 spells CASSVGQGYDEQYF. DNA of the CDR3: TGCGCCAGCAGCGTGGGACAGGGGTACGACGAGCAGTACTTC. The variable domain in full, with the rest retrieved from reference TRBV5-1 and TRBJ2-7, is KAGVTQTPRYLIKTRGQQVTLSCSPISGHRSVSWYQQTPGQGLQFLFEYFSETQRNKGNFPGRFSGRQFSNSRSEMNVSTLELGDSALYLCASSVGQGYDEQYFGPGTRLTVT.

CDR3 nucleotide sequence: TGCGCCAGCAGCTCAAACGGGCGACTAGCGGGGGGCGTTGAGCAGTTCTTC. Translation gives CASSSNGRLAGGVEQFF. The chain uses TRBV5-1 and TRBJ2-1, with TRBD2 matching 13 bases. Per the germline V gene, CDR1 is SGHRS and CDR2 is YFSETQ. Trimming at V came to 3 bases and at J to 9 bases, leaving 12 bases not matched to a gene. CDR3 size: 17 residues.

This clone was picked up one time. The chain uses TRBV19 and TRBJ1-1, with D unclear. CDR1 and CDR2 (germline): LNHDA, SQIVND (reference sequence). The CDR3 runs 12 residues. Trimming cost V 7 bases and J 0 bases, with 6 bases left between them. The CDR3 bases are TGTGCCAGTATGTTCATGAACACTGAAGCTTTCTTT. This translates into CASMFMNTEAFF.

CDR3 coding DNA: TGTGCCAGCAGTTGGTCGGGACAGGGGGGCTATGGCTACACCTTC. This translates into CASSWSGQGGYGYTF. This chain uses TRBV27 with TRBJ1-2; TRBD1 aligns across 11 bases. Germline CDR1 MNHEY, CDR2 SMNVEV (reference sequence). This CDR3 is 15 amino acids long. Losses at the gene ends were 4 bases for V and 4 bases for J; bases not matched to a gene: 5.

This clone was found once. The gene calls are TRBV28 and TRBJ2-1; TRBD2 agrees at 10 bases. The CDR3 has 18 amino acids. Unmatched junction bases numbered 12, after V lost 5 bases and J lost 2 bases. Germline loops: CDR1 MDHEN, CDR2 SYDVKM. The CDR3 protein is CASSLGMWTSGTYNEQFF. Here the CDR3 DNA reads TGTGCCAGCAGTCTAGGTATGTGGACTAGCGGTACCTACAATGAGCAGTTCTTC.

This clone appeared a single time. The rearrangement joins TRBV4-2 to TRBJ2-5; 8 bases line up with TRBD1. J lost 5 bases, V lost 1 base, and 9 bases had no gene match. Germline V gene data show CDR1 as LGHNA and CDR2 as YNFKEQ. The CDR3 has 16 amino acids. CDR3 DNA: TGTGCCAGCAGCCAAGGAGGACAGGGACAGGATGAGACCCAGTACTTC. Protein: CASSQGGQGQDETQYF.

The rearrangement uses TRBV6-6 and TRBJ1-1; no clear D gene. Trimming cost V 5 bases and J 6 bases, with 16 bases left between them. The germline gives CDR1 MNHNY, CDR2 SVGAGI (reference sequence). The CDR3 sequence is 14 residues long. The CDR3 reads CASSVVGSNAEAFF. The CDR3 DNA reads as TGTGCCAGCAGTGTCGTCGGTTCCAATGCTGAAGCTTTCTTT.

This clone was detected only a few times. V is TRBV7-3 and J is TRBJ2-1; 9 bases line up with TRBD1. The junction had 7 bases not matched to a gene; V was cut back by 6 bases and J by 7 bases. The CDR3 has 14 amino acids. Per germline, CDR1 SGHTA and CDR2 FQGTGA. The CDR3 DNA follows: TGTGCCAGCAGTTCGTCCGGGACAGGGAATGAGCAGTTCTTC. Translating it yields CASSSSGTGNEQFF.

The chain recombines TRBV10-3 with TRBJ2-1; TRBD2 matches 12 bases. The CDR3 extends over 16 amino acids. Germline trimming cut 5 bases from V and 7 bases from J; bases unmatched to any gene: 9. Per the germline V gene, CDR1 is ENHRY and CDR2 is SYGVKD. This CDR3 reads CAISTRLAGEDNEQFF. In nucleotides, the CDR3 is TGTGCCATCAGTACCCGACTAGCGGGAGAAGATAATGAGCAGTTCTTC.

The chain is built from TRBV9 and TRBJ1-2; TRBD1 matches 8 bases. Germline CDR1 and CDR2: SGDLS and YYNGEE. This CDR3 is built from 13 residues. J lost 7 bases, V lost 3 bases, and 5 bases had no gene match. In DNA, the CDR3 is TGTGCCAGCAGCGCCCGACAGGGGTCTGGCTACACCTTC. Residues: CASSARQGSGYTF.

The chain employs TRBV5-8 and TRBJ2-3; 10 bases fit TRBD2. From germline, CDR1 is SGHTS and CDR2 YDEGEE. Trimming took 2 bases from V and 2 from J; bases not matched to a gene: 11. CDR3 length: 18 amino acids. In DNA, the CDR3 is TGTGCCAGCAGCTTCGTACGGACTAGCGGTTTTTCCACAGATACGCAGTATTTT. It is translated as CASSFVRTSGFSTDTQYF.

The chain joins TRBV7-3 to TRBJ2-5, with 15 positions matching TRBD2. From germline, CDR1 is SGHTA and CDR2 FQGTGA. The CDR3 loop spans 17 amino acids. The trim removed 4 bases at V and 4 bases at J, leaving 7 bases unmatched. The CDR3: CASSSGTSGGLRETQYF. CDR3 nucleotide sequence: TGTGCCAGCAGCTCCGGGACTAGCGGGGGGTTGAGAGAGACCCAGTACTTC.

The chain combines TRBV13 with TRBJ2-7; 7 bases map to TRBD2. The CDR3 has 18 residues. CDR1 and CDR2 (germline): PRHDT, FYEKMQ (reference sequence). Trimming cost V 5 bases and J 7 bases; bases outside gene matches: 23. The DNA of the CDR3 is TGTGCCAGCAGCCCTGAGCCAGTGGCGGGAGCCCTCGTCCGAGAGCAGTACTTC. This encodes CASSPEPVAGALVREQYF.

The chain is built from TRBV27 and TRBJ2-1; D perhaps matches TRBD2 (6 bases). The V and J ends lost 4 bases and 12 bases respectively, with 13 bases between them. CDR1 and CDR2 (germline): MNHEY, SMNVEV (reference sequence). The CDR3 contains 12 residues. CDR3 nucleotides: TGTGCCAGCAGTTCCAATGGGCGGGGGCAGTTCTTC. Amino acid sequence: CASSSNGRGQFF.

The chain employs TRBV6-5 and TRBJ2-6, with D hard to call. The V gene lost 5 bases and the J gene lost 3 bases, with 5 bases spanning the gap. CDR1 MNHEY and CDR2 SVGAGI come from the germline V gene. The CDR3 length is 13 residues. For the CDR3, the DNA is TGTGCCAGCAGTAGCCTTGGGGCCAACGTCCTGACTTTC. It is translated as CASSSLGANVLTF.

This sequence joins TRBV19 and TRBJ2-5, with 8 bases lining up with TRBD1. The CDR3 covers 14 residues. Trimming cost V 7 bases and J 1 base; bases outside gene matches: 5. The germline gives CDR1 LNHDA, CDR2 SQIVND (reference sequence). Here the CDR3 reads CASKTGAFQETQYF. CDR3 in DNA: TGTGCCAGTAAGACAGGGGCCTTCCAAGAGACCCAGTACTTC.

The V call is TRBV4-3, the J call TRBJ1-2; TRBD1 aligns across 7 bases. The CDR3 consists of 17 residues. In germline, CDR1 is LGHNA, CDR2 YSLEER. Trimming at V came to 0 bases and at J to 5 bases, leaving 12 bases not matched to a gene. CDR3 region: CASSQDRTGYEGYGYTF. The DNA for the CDR3 is TGCGCCAGCAGCCAAGATAGGACAGGATATGAAGGGTATGGCTACACCTTC.

The J gene is TRBJ1-6, the V gene TRBV5-1; perhaps TRBD1 as D (5 bases). CDR1 is SGHRS, CDR2 YFSETQ, per germline. The CDR3 totals 15 residues. V lost 0 bases and J 12 bases, leaving 16 bases between the germline ends. The CDR3 coding sequence is TGCGCCAGCAGCTTGGATGGGCACAGGAACGGACCCCTCCACTTT. Its protein is CASSLDGHRNGPLHF.